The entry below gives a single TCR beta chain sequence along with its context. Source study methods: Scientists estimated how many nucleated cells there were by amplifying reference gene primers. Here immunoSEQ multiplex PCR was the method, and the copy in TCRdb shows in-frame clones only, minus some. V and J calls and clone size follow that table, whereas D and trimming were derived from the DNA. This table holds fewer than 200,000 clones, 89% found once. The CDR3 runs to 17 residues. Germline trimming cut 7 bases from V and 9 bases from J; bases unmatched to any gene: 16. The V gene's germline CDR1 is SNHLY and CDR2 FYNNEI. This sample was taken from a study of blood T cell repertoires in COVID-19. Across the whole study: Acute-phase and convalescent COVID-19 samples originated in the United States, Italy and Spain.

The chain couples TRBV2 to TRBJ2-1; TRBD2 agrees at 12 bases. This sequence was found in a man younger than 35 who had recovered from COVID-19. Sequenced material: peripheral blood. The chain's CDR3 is CASKEGLGLAGSSEQFF. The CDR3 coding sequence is TGTGCCAGCAAAGAGGGTTTAGGACTAGCGGGAAGTAGTGAGCAGTTCTTC.